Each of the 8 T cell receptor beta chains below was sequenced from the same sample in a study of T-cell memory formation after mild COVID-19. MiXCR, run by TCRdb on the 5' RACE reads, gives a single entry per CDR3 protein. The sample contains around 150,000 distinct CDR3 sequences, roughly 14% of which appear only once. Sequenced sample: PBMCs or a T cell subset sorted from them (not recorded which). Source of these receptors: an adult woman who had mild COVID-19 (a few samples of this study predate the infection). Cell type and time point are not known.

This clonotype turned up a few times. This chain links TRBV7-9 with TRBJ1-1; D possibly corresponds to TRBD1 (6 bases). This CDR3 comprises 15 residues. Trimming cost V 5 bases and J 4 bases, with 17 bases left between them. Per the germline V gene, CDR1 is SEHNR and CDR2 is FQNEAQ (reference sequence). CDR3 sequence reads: CASSPRQGPSTEAFF. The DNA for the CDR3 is TGTGCCAGCAGCCCCCGCCAGGGGCCGAGCACTGAAGCTTTCTTT. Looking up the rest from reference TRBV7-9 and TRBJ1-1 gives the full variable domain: DTGVSQNPRHKITKRGQNVTFRCDPISEHNRLYWYRQTLGQGPEFLTYFQNEAQLEKSRLLSDRFSAERPKGSFSTLEIQRTEQGDSAMYLCASSPRQGPSTEAFFGQGTRLTVV.

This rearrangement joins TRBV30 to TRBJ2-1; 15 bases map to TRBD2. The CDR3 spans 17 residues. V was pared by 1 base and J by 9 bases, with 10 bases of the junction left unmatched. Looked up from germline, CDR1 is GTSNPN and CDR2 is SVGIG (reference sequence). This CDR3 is CAWSAHGLAGGRGEQFF. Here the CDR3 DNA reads TGTGCCTGGAGTGCCCACGGACTAGCGGGGGGGCGGGGTGAGCAGTTCTTC. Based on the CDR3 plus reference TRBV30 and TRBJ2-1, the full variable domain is SQTIHQWPATLVQPVGSPLSLECTVEGTSNPNLYWYRQAAGRGLQLLFYSVGIGQISSEVPQNLSASRPQDRQFILSSKKLLLSDSGFYLCAWSAHGLAGGRGEQFFGPGTRLTVL.

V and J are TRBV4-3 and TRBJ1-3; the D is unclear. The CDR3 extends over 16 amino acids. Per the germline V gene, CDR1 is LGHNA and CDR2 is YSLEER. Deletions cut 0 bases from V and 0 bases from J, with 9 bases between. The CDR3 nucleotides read TGCGCCAGCAGCCAAGATGGGCCCAGCTCTGGAAACACCATATATTTT. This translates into CASSQDGPSSGNTIYF.

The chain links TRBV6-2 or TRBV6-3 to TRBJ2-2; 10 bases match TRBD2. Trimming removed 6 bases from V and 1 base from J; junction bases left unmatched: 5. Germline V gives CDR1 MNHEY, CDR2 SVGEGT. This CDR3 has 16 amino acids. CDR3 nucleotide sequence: TGTGCCAGCAGCATAAGGACTAGCGGGAACACCGGGGAGCTGTTTTTT. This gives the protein CASSIRTSGNTGELFF.

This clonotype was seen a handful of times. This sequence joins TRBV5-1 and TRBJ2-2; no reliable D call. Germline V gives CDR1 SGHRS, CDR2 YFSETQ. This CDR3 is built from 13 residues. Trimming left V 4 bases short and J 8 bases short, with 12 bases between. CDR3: CASSPSFSGELFF. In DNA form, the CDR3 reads TGCGCCAGCAGCCCATCCTTTTCGGGGGAGCTGTTTTTT.

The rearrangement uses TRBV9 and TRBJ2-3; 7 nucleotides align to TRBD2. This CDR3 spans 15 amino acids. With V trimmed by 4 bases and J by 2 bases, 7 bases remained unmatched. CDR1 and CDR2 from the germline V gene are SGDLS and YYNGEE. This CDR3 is CASSHGGLTTDTQYF. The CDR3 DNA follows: TGTGCCAGCAGCCACGGGGGACTAACCACAGATACGCAGTATTTT. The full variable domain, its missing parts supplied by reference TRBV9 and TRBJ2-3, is DSGVTQTPKHLITATGQRVTLRCSPRSGDLSVYWYQQSLDQGLQFLIQYYNGEERAKGNILERFSAQQFPDLHSELNLSSLELGDSALYFCASSHGGLTTDTQYFGPGTRLTVL.

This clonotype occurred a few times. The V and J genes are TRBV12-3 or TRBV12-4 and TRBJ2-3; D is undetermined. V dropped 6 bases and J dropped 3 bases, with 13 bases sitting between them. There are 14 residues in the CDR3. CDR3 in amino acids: CASSGGRETDTQYF. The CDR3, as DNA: TGTGCCAGCAGCGGCGGTAGGGAAACAGATACGCAGTATTTT.

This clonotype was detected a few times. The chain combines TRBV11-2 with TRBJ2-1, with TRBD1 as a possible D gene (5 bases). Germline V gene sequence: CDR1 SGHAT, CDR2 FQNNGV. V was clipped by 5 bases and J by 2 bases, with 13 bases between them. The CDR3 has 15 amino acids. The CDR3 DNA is TGTGCCAGCAGCACTCGACAGAGAGCCTACAATGAGCAGTTCTTC. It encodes CASSTRQRAYNEQFF.